These 5 T cell receptor beta chains came from one sample sequenced in a study of T cells in localized non-small cell lung cancer. Repertoires were generated with immunoSEQ multiplex PCR, while TCRdb's copy carries only in-frame clones and drops some. The profile shows over a thousand clones, roughly 30% of them singletons. Material: normal lung tissue next to the tumor, obtained before any cancer treatment. Receptors were obtained from a man aged 40 to 70 with stage I squamous cell lung carcinoma.

This clone came up a few times. V is TRBV28 and J is TRBJ1-6; 8 bases align to TRBD1. This CDR3 spans 14 amino acids. V shed 5 bases, J shed 8 bases, and the junction held 5 bases outside the gene matches. The germline V gene encodes CDR1 MDHEN and CDR2 SYDVKM. The DNA for the CDR3 is TGTGCCAGCAGTGGACAGGGCGCACATTCACCCCTCCACTTT. This translates into CASSGQGAHSPLHF.

Here the CDR3 reads CASSLEGTVSYEQYF. DNA for the CDR3: TGTGCCAGCAGCTTAGAGGGGACAGTCTCCTACGAGCAGTACTTC. The chain employs TRBV11-3 and TRBJ2-7; TRBD1 aligns across 7 bases. CDR1 and CDR2 (germline): SGHNT, YENEEA. This CDR3 spans 15 amino acids. Trimming at V came to 0 bases and at J to 0 bases, leaving 2 bases not matched to a gene.

In its sample, this clone was seen a few times. The V and J genes are TRBV10-3 and TRBJ1-4; no clear D. Germline CDR1 is ENHRY and CDR2 is SYGVKD. Trimming stripped 0 bases from V and 8 bases from J, with 16 bases between. The length of the CDR3 is 16 residues. The CDR3 protein is CAISESGQLQGEKLFF. CDR3 coding DNA: TGTGCCATCAGTGAGTCTGGGCAGCTCCAAGGGGAAAAACTGTTTTTT.

In this sample, this clone turned up a few times. The chain employs TRBV6-8 and TRBJ2-2; D tentatively fits TRBD1 or TRBD2 (5 bases each). CDR1 MNHGY and CDR2 SAAAGT come from the germline V gene. The CDR3 has 14 residues. V lost 6 bases, J lost 5 bases, and 13 bases lay in between. The CDR3 sequence: CASRRDGHTGELFF. The CDR3 bases are TGTGCCAGCAGGAGGGACGGTCATACCGGGGAGCTGTTTTTT.

The chain has TRBV12-2 and TRBJ1-1. TRBV12-2 is a pseudogene. CDR3 length: 14 residues. CDR3 bases: TGTGCCACAAACTGGGGGTACCTGAACACTGAAGCTTTCTTT. This encodes CATNWGYLNTEAFF.